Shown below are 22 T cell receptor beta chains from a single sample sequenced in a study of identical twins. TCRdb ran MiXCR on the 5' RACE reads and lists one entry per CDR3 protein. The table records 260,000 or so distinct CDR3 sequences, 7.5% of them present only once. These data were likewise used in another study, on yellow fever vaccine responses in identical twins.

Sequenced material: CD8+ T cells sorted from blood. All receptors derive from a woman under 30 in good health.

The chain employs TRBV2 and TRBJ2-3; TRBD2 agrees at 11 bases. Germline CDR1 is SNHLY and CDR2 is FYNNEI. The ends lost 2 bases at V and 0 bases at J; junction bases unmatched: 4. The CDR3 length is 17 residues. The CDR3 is CASSETSGGKSTDTQYF. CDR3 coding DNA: TGTGCCAGCAGTGAAACTAGCGGGGGCAAAAGCACAGATACGCAGTATTTT.

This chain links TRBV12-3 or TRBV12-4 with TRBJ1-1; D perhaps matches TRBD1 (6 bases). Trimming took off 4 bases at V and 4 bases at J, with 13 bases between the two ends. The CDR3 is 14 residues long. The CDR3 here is CASSSSGDSTEAFF. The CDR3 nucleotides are TGTGCCAGCAGTTCCTCAGGGGATAGCACTGAAGCTTTCTTT.

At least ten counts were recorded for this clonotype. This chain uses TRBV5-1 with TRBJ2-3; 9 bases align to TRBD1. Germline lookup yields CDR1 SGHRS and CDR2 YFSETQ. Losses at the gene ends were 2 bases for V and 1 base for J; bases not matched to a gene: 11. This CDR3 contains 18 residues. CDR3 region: CASSFQNRGHFGTDTQYF. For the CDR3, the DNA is TGCGCCAGCAGCTTCCAGAACAGGGGGCACTTCGGCACAGATACGCAGTATTTT.

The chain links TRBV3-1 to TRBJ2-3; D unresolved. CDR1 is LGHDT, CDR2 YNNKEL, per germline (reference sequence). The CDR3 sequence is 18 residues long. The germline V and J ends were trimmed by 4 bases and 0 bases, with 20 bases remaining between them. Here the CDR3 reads CASSRKTRAHSSTDTQYF. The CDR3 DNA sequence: TGTGCCAGCAGCCGCAAAACCCGGGCCCATTCTAGCACAGATACGCAGTATTTT.

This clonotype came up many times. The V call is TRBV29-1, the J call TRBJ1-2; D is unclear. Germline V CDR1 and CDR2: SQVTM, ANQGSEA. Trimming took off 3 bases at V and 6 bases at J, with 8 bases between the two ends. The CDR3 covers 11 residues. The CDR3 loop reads CSVDLRDGYTF. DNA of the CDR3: TGCAGCGTTGATCTGCGGGATGGCTACACCTTC.

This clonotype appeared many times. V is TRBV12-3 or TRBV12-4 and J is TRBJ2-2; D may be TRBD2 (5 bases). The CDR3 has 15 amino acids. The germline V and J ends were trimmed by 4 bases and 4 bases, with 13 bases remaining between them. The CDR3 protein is CASSWVTSGTGELFF. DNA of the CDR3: TGTGCCAGCAGTTGGGTAACTAGTGGCACCGGGGAGCTGTTTTTT.

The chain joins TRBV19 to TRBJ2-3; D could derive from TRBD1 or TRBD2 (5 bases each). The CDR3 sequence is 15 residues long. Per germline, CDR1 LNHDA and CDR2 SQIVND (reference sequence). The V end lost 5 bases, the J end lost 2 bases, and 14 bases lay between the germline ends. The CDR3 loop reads CASSSGTFLTDTQYF. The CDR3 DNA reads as TGTGCCAGTAGTTCCGGGACCTTTCTCACAGATACGCAGTATTTT. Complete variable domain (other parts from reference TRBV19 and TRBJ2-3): DGGITQSPKYLFRKEGQNVTLSCEQNLNHDAMYWYRQDPGQGLRLIYYSQIVNDFQKGDIAEGYSVSREKKESFPLTVTSAQKNPTAFYLCASSSGTFLTDTQYFGPGTRLTVL.

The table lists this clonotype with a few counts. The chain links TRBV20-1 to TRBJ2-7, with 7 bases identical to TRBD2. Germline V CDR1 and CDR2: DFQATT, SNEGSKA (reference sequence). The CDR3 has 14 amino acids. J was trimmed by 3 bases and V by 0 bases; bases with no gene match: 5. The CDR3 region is CSARDGSGVYEQYF. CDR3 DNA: TGCAGTGCTAGAGATGGGAGCGGGGTCTACGAGCAGTACTTC.

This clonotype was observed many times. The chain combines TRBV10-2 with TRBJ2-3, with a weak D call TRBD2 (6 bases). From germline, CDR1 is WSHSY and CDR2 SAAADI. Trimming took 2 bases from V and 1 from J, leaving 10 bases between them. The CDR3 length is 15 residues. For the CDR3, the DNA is TGCGCCAGCAGTGAGAGCGAGCGGGGCACAGATACGCAGTATTTT. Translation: CASSESERGTDTQYF.

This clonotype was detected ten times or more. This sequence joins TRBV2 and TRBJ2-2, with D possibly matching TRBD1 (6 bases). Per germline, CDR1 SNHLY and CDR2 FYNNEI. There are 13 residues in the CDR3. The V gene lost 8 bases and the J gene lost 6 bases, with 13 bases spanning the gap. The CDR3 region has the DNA TGTGCCAGCGGACAGAATTCTCCCGGGGAGCTGTTTTTT. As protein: CASGQNSPGELFF.

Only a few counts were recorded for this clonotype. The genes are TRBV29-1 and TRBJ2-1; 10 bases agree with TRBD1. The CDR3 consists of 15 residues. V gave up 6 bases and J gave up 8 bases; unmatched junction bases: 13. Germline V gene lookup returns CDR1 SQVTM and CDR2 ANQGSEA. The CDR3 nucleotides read TGCAGCGTGGAGGGACCGGGACAGGGGATGGATGAGCAGTTCTTC. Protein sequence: CSVEGPGQGMDEQFF.

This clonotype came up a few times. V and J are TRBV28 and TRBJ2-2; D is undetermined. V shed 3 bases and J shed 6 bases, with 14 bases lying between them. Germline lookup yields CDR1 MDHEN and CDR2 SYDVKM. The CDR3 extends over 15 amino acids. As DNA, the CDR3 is TGTGCCAGCAGTTTCTCCATATCTTGGGCCGGGGAGCTGTTTTTT. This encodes CASSFSISWAGELFF.

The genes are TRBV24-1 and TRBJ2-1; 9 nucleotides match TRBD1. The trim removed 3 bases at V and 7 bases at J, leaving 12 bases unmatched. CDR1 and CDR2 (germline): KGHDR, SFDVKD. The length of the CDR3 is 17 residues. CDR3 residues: CATSDPTRDRAQNEQFF. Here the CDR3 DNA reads TGTGCCACCAGTGATCCTACCCGGGACAGGGCGCAAAATGAGCAGTTCTTC.

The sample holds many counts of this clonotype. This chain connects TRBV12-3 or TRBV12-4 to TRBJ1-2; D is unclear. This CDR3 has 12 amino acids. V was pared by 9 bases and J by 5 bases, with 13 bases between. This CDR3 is CASSVFGYGYTF. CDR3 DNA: TGTGCCAGTTCGGTCTTTGGGTATGGCTACACCTTC.

The CDR3 region is CASSEWGLAGMGSSYNEQFF. For the CDR3, the DNA is TGTGCCAGCAGTGAATGGGGACTAGCGGGAATGGGGAGCTCCTACAATGAGCAGTTCTTC. The chain recombines TRBV6-1 with TRBJ2-1; TRBD2 matches 13 bases. CDR1 and CDR2 from the germline V gene are MNHNS and SASEGT. J was trimmed by 0 bases and V by 2 bases; bases with no gene match: 10. This CDR3 region has 20 residues.

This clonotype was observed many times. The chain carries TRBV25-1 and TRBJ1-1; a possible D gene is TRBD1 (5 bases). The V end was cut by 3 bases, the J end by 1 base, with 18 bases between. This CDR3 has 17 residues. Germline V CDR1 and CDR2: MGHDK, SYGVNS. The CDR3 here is CASSDRNPDGTNTEAFF. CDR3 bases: TGTGCCAGCAGTGATCGCAATCCGGACGGGACGAACACTGAAGCTTTCTTT.

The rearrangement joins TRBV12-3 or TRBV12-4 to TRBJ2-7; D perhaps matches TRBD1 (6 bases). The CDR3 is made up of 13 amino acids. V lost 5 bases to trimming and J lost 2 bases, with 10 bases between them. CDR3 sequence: CASSGRDTYEQYF. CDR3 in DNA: TGTGCCAGCAGTGGCCGGGACACCTACGAGCAGTACTTC.

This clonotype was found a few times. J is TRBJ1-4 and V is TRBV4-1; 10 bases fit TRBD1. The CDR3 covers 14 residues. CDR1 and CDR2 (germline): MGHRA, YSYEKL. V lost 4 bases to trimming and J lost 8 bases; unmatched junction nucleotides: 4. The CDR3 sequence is CASSRQGAREKLFF. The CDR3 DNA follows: TGCGCCAGCAGCCGACAGGGGGCAAGAGAAAAACTGTTTTTT.

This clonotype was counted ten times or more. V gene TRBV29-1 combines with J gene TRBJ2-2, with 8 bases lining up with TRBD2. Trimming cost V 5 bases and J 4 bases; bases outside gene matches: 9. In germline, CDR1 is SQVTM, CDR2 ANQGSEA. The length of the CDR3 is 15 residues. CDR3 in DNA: TGCAGCGTTTTTTGGCGGGGGGTCTCCACCGGGGAGCTGTTTTTT. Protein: CSVFWRGVSTGELFF.

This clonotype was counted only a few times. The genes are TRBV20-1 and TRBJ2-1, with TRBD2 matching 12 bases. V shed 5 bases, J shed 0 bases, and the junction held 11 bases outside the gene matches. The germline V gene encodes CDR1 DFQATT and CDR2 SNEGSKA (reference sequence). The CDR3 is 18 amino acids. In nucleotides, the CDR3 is TGCAGTGCTTCTATAGGGACTAGCGGGCCTCTCTCCTACAATGAGCAGTTCTTC. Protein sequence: CSASIGTSGPLSYNEQFF.

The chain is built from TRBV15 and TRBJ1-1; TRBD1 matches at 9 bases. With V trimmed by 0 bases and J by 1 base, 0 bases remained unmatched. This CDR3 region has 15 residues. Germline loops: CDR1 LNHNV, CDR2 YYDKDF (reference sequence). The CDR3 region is CATSREGQGNTEAFF. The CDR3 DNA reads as TGTGCCACCAGCAGAGAGGGACAGGGGAACACTGAAGCTTTCTTT.

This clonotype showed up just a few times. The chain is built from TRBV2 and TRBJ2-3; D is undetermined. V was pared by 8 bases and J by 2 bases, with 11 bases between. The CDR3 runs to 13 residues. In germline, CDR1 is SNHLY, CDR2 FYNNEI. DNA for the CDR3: TGTGCCAGCGTGGGGTCTTACACAGATACGCAGTATTTT. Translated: CASVGSYTDTQYF.